The TCR beta chain described here comes from a study of T cells in Graves' hyperthyroidism and ophthalmopathy. Using RNA transcripts as the source, TCR beta CDR3 regions were amplified. A set of HTBI primers served as the primers for a first-round RT-PCR of the TCR CDR3. TCRdb fed the multiplex PCR reads into MiXCR, producing one record per CDR3 protein. This sample has about 400,000 distinct CDR3 sequences, with roughly an eighth found just once. This clonotype was found many times. Deletions cut 5 bases from V and 0 bases from J, with 13 bases between. Germline V gene lookup returns CDR1 LNHNV and CDR2 YYDKDF (reference sequence). The CDR3 runs to 15 residues.

Sequencing was done on a sample of blood. The rearrangement links TRBV15 to TRBJ1-1; D is unclear. The clonotype originates from a woman aged 18-35 years with Graves' hyperthyroidism. CDR3 residues: CATSVRASLNTEAFF. For the CDR3, the DNA is TGTGCCACCAGCGTCCGGGCCTCACTGAACACTGAAGCTTTCTTT.